Detailed here is one TCR beta chain. Assay used: immunoSEQ multiplex PCR; TCRdb lists only in-frame clones, some missing. This table has about 59,000 clones, more than 90% appearing once. These data originate in a study of control samples from healthy donors and cancer patients. The V gene end was trimmed by 4 bases and the J gene end by 5 bases; junction bases not matched to a gene: 3. CDR1 and CDR2 from the germline V gene are SGHDN and FVKESK. CDR3 length: 13 residues. Sequenced material: PBMCs. The source is a man between 40 and 49 years old with colorectal cancer. The genes are TRBV14 and TRBJ1-1, with TRBD1 identical over 8 bases. The CDR3 sequence: CASSLNRGTEAFF. The CDR3 DNA is TGTGCCAGCAGCCTTAACAGGGGGACTGAAGCTTTCTTT.